These 16 T cell receptor beta chains were all obtained from the same sample, sequenced in a study of T cells in women clearing cervical HPV infection. Here immunoSEQ multiplex PCR was the method, and the copy in TCRdb shows in-frame clones only, minus some. This listing includes around 23,000 clones. The sequencing sample was made of blood buffy coat. The receptors were gathered from a woman between 18 and 75 years old with a cervical HPV16 infection that either progressed to CIN3+ or cleared (not recorded which).

In regard to this clone: The read falls 3 residues short of the CDR3 end, and the missing part is taken from the germline J gene. The gene calls are TRBV20-1 and TRBJ2-1, with 11 bases matching TRBD2. The germline CDR1 and CDR2 sequences are DFQATT and SNEGSKA (reference sequence). The CDR3 length is 15 residues. The J segment lost 5 bases and the V segment lost 3 bases, leaving 6 bases of the junction unmatched. CDR3 DNA (partial): TGCAGTGCTAGTACGGGACTAGCGGCCGACAATGAG. It yields the protein CSASTGLAADNE. The full CDR3 sequence reads CSASTGLAADNEQFF.

Comment on this clone: The CDR3 extends 3 residues past the end of the read, so its final part is completed from the germline J gene. The chain recombines TRBV13 with TRBJ2-1; 11 bases line up with TRBD2. Germline V gene data show CDR1 as PRHDT and CDR2 as FYEKMQ (reference sequence). The CDR3 consists of 16 residues. Trimming took 0 bases from V and 9 from J; bases not matched to a gene: 7. This CDR3 reads CASSLGTSGINVEQFF. The DNA read from the CDR3 is TGTGCCAGCAGCTTAGGGACTAGCGGGATTAATGTTGAG. The full variable domain, completed using reference TRBV13 and TRBJ2-1, is AAGVIQSPRHLIKEKRETATLKCYPIPRHDTVYWYQQGPGQDPQFLISFYEKMQSDKGSIPDRFSAQQFSDYHSELNMSSLELGDSALYFCASSLGTSGINVEQFFGPGTRLTVL.

Note on this clone: The CDR3 end falls 3 residues outside the read, so it is completed with the germline J gene. V is TRBV20-1 and J is TRBJ2-5, with 7 bases that match TRBD2. V lost 4 bases, J lost 7 bases, and 9 bases stayed unmatched. Germline CDR1 DFQATT, CDR2 SNEGSKA (reference sequence). This CDR3 contains 13 residues. Partial CDR3 DNA: TGCAGTGCTAAGGCGGAGTGGGGGGGGACC. Translated, it gives CSAKAEWGGT. The complete CDR3 protein is CSAKAEWGGTQYF.

Note on this clone: Read data end 3 residues before the CDR3 end; the end is taken from the germline J gene. The chain carries TRBV6-1 and TRBJ1-5; D call uncertain. The germline CDR1 and CDR2 sequences are MNHNS and SASEGT. Trimming cost V 2 bases and J 8 bases, with 10 bases left between them. The CDR3 is made up of 13 amino acids. The sequenced part of the CDR3 DNA is TGTGCCAGCAGTGAACGGTCCGTAAAGCCC. Protein: CASSERSVKP. The whole CDR3 reads CASSERSVKPQHF.

About this clone itself: The read terminates 3 residues ahead of where the CDR3 ends, so the germline J gene completes it. The rearrangement links TRBV10-3 to TRBJ1-6; the match to TRBD1 covers 7 bases. The ends lost 5 bases at V and 10 bases at J; junction bases unmatched: 11. This CDR3 has 15 amino acids. Germline V CDR1 and CDR2: ENHRY, SYGVKD. Partial CDR3 DNA: TGTGCCATCAGTTCTACCGGGACAGTGGGCTCACCC. As protein: CAISSTGTVGSP. In full, the CDR3 is CAISSTGTVGSPLHF.

With regard to this clone: The missing CDR3 end, 3 residues past where the read stops, is filled in from the germline J gene. The rearrangement links TRBV7-9 to TRBJ2-2, with D hard to call. The CDR3 extends over 15 amino acids. Germline CDR1 and CDR2: SEHNR and FQNEAQ (reference sequence). CDR3 sequence: CASSLAHPMKEKLFF. The sequenced part of the CDR3 DNA is TGTGCCAGCAGCTTGGCACACCCGATGAAAGAAAAG. Combining the CDR3 with reference TRBV7-9 and TRBJ2-2 gives the whole variable domain DTGVSQNPRHKITKRGQNVTFRCDPISEHNRLYWYRQTLGQGPEFLTYFQNEAQLEKSRLLSDRFSAERPKGSFSTLEIQRTEQGDSAMYLCASSLAHPMKEKLFFGEGSRLTVL.

For this clone: The observed sequence ends 3 residues before the CDR3 terminus, with the missing tail filled in from the germline J gene. The chain links TRBV19 to TRBJ2-3; the D gene is possibly TRBD1 (6 bases). The germline CDR1 and CDR2 sequences are LNHDA and SQIVND (reference sequence). The CDR3 has 15 amino acids. Here the CDR3 reads CASSEGQIDNQPQYF. The covered CDR3 bases are TGTGCCAGTAGCGAGGGACAAATAGACAATCAGCCG. Variable domain in full (rest from reference TRBV19 and TRBJ2-3): DGGITQSPKYLFRKEGQNVTLSCEQNLNHDAMYWYRQDPGQGLRLIYYSQIVNDFQKGDIAEGYSVSREKKESFPLTVTSAQKNPTAFYLCASSEGQIDNQPQYFGPGTRLTVL.

CDR3 protein: CAWSPPNQPQHF. The covered CDR3 bases are TGTGCCTGGAGCCCTCCCAATCAGCCC. The genes are TRBV30 and TRBJ1-5; D is unclear. The read ends 3 residues early relative to the CDR3; the germline J gene fills the gap. This CDR3 contains 12 residues. V lost 3 bases, J lost 3 bases, and 6 bases lay in between. Germline loops: CDR1 GTSNPN, CDR2 SVGIG (reference sequence). Full variable domain (remainder filled in from reference TRBV30 and TRBJ1-5): SQTIHQWPATLVQPVGSPLSLECTVEGTSNPNLYWYRQAAGRGLQLLFYSVGIGQISSEVPQNLSASRPQDRQFILSSKKLLLSDSGFYLCAWSPPNQPQHFGDGTRLSIL.

As concerns this clone: The read comes to an end 3 residues before the CDR3 does, leaving the germline J gene to fill in the end. V is TRBV7-2 and J is TRBJ1-4, with D hard to call. This CDR3 is built from 15 residues. Per the germline V gene, CDR1 is SGHTA and CDR2 is FQGNSA. The sequenced part of the CDR3 DNA is TGTGCCAGCAGCCCACGGGGAACAGTTAATTCACCA. Protein: CASSPRGTVNSP. The entire CDR3 is CASSPRGTVNSPLFF.

In the case of this clone: The CDR3 end lies 3 residues beyond the end of the read and is filled in from the germline J gene. This rearrangement joins TRBV7-9 to TRBJ2-7; tentatively, D is TRBD2 (5 bases). The CDR3 spans 13 residues. Germline-derived CDR1 and CDR2 are SEHNR and FQNEAQ (reference sequence). V gave up 1 base and J gave up 5 bases, with 9 bases separating them. The part of the CDR3 DNA that was read is TGTGCCAGCAGCTTAGTTATGCGGGACGAG. Protein product: CASSLVMRDE. The CDR3 in its entirety is CASSLVMRDEQYF.

On this clone: From the germline J gene comes the end of the CDR3, since the read stops 3 residues before it. The gene calls are TRBV6-2 or TRBV6-3 and TRBJ2-4; tentative D call: TRBD1 (5 bases). CDR1 is MNHEY, CDR2 SVGEGT, per germline. CDR3 size: 15 residues. The chain's CDR3 is CASSYPTASNQPQYF. The sequenced part of the CDR3 DNA is TGTGCCAGCAGTTACCCGACAGCCAGCAATCAGCCT.

A note on this clone: The read halts 3 residues ahead of the CDR3 end, with the missing end drawn from the germline J gene. The chain combines TRBV30 with TRBJ1-2, with D possibly matching TRBD1 (6 bases). V was shortened by 7 bases and J by 6 bases, with 18 bases between the two germline ends. Per the germline V gene, CDR1 is GTSNPN and CDR2 is SVGIG (reference sequence). The CDR3 is 13 residues long. CDR3 sequence: CAFTRDIVHGYTF. The sequenced part of the CDR3 DNA is TGTGCCTTCACCCGGGACATAGTTCATGGC.

Details on this clone: Read data end 3 residues before the CDR3 end; the end is taken from the germline J gene. V gene TRBV20-1 combines with J gene TRBJ2-5, with D perhaps TRBD1 (6 bases). Trimming shortened V by 1 base and J by 7 bases, and 10 bases separated the two germline ends. Germline assignment: CDR1 DFQATT and CDR2 SNEGSKA (reference sequence). The CDR3 consists of 12 residues. The sequenced part of the CDR3 DNA is TGCAGTGCTAGAGGACAGGTAGGGACC. Translating it yields CSARGQVGT. The whole CDR3 protein is CSARGQVGTQYF.

With respect to this clone: The read ends 3 residues early relative to the CDR3; the germline J gene fills the gap. This rearrangement joins TRBV19 to TRBJ2-3, with a possible D match to TRBD1 (6 bases). CDR1 LNHDA and CDR2 SQIVND come from the germline V gene (reference sequence). The CDR3 is 14 residues long. The sequenced CDR3 bases are TGTGCCAGTAGACCTCACAGGGAACAAGAGACG. It yields the protein CASRPHREQET. The entire CDR3 is CASRPHREQETQYF.

Points on this clone: The CDR3 end is not reached by the read, which stops 3 residues before it; the germline J gene fills it in. The chain combines TRBV11-2 with TRBJ1-3, with D tentatively TRBD1 (5 bases). This CDR3 region has 15 residues. Trimming cost V 5 bases and J 4 bases, with 15 bases left between them. Germline V gene sequence: CDR1 SGHAT, CDR2 FQNNGV. CDR3 sequence reads: CASSQRGLGGNTIYF. CDR3 DNA (partial): TGTGCCAGCAGCCAAAGGGGTTTGGGAGGAAACACC.

On this clone: The sequenced fragment ends 3 residues before the CDR3 boundary, so the rest is inferred from the germline J gene. The J gene is TRBJ2-1, the V gene TRBV7-9; no clear D. Germline lookup yields CDR1 SEHNR and CDR2 FQNEAQ (reference sequence). Trimming took off 4 bases at V and 9 bases at J, with 10 bases between the two ends. CDR3 size: 12 residues. Incomplete CDR3 DNA: TGTGCCAGCAGCTCGAAGGCCCGTGAG. Residues: CASSSKARE. The entire CDR3 is CASSSKAREQFF.